The present T cell receptor beta chain was sequenced within a study of blood T cell repertoires in COVID-19. Study overall: Sites across the United States, Italy and Spain contributed samples from acute and convalescent COVID-19. T cells, B-cell-depleted T cells, or PBMCs supplied cDNA or gDNA.

Germline V CDR1 and CDR2: MNHEY, SMNVEV (reference sequence). The CDR3 consists of 15 residues. J lost 5 bases, V lost 7 bases, and 7 bases had no gene match. Methods used by the authors: It was from reference gene primer amplification that nucleated cell counts were estimated. This table comes from immunoSEQ multiplex PCR, and its TCRdb copy is limited to in-frame clones, with some not included. The DNA gave D and trimming, while V, J and clone size come from that table. The sample includes 270,000 or so clones, under 90% of them seen just once. This chain links TRBV27 with TRBJ2-1; 11 bases are a match to TRBD2. Material for sequencing was peripheral blood. The source is a middle-aged woman who had recovered from COVID-19. CDR3 nucleotides: TGTGCCAGCAACCCACTAGCGGGAGTCAACAATGAGCAGTTCTTC. This sequence encodes CASNPLAGVNNEQFF.